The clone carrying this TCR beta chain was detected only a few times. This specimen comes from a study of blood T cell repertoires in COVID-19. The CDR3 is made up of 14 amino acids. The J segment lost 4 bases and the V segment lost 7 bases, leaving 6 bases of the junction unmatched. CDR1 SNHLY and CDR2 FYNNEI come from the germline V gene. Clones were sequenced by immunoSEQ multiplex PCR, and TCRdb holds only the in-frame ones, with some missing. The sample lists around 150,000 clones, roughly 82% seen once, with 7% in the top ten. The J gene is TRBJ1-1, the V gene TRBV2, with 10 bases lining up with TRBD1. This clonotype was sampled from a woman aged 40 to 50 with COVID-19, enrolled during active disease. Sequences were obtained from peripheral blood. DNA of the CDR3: TGTGCCAGCAAAGGGACAGGGGTGAGCACTGAAGCTTTCTTT. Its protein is CASKGTGVSTEAFF.